This entry lists 16 T cell receptor beta chains sequenced from one sample in a study of metastatic and nonmetastatic thyroid tumors. Patients underwent thyroid surgery, and none had received any treatment before it. TCRdb reassembled clones from the PCR reads with MiXCR. The table lists some 29,000 clones, roughly 15% of them singletons, with approximately 4.4% in the top ten. Specimen: blood. Every receptor here comes from a female donor with papillary thyroid cancer or a benign thyroid nodule (not recorded which). Some clones in this sample may be carry-over from other donors' samples.

This clone was recorded at least ten times. The rearrangement links TRBV19 to TRBJ2-2; the match to TRBD2 covers 7 bases. The CDR3 is made up of 17 amino acids. CDR1 LNHDA and CDR2 SQIVND come from the germline V gene (reference sequence). V trimming: 7 bases; J trimming: 1 base; junction bases outside the gene matches: 12. The CDR3 protein is CASTGYGLAVNTGELFF. The CDR3 DNA reads TGTGCCAGTACGGGGTATGGTCTAGCGGTGAACACCGGGGAGCTGTTTTTT.

This clone has ten or more counts. V is TRBV27 and J is TRBJ2-1; tentatively, D is TRBD2 (6 bases). V lost 5 bases, J lost 3 bases, and 17 bases lay in between. Germline CDR1 MNHEY, CDR2 SMNVEV (reference sequence). The CDR3 covers 16 residues. For the CDR3, the DNA is TGTGCCAGCAGTATCATTACTGGAGGGGACTACAATGAGCAGTTCTTC. Protein: CASSIITGGDYNEQFF.

This clone was seen more than once but under ten times. The chain couples TRBV6-1 to TRBJ2-7, with D uncertain. Trimming cost V 2 bases and J 7 bases, with 6 bases left between them. There are 11 residues in the CDR3. Germline loops: CDR1 MNHNS, CDR2 SASEGT. The CDR3 region is CASSETQEQYF. The DNA of the CDR3 is TGTGCCAGCAGTGAAACCCAAGAGCAGTACTTC.

Many counts were recorded for this clone. The chain uses TRBV11-2 and TRBJ2-3; D is unclear. The germline V gene has CDR1 SGHAT and CDR2 FQNNGV. The ends were cut back, 0 bases at V and 2 bases at J, with 6 bases in the middle. There are 14 residues in the CDR3. CDR3 residues: CASSLEALTDTQYF. As DNA, the CDR3 is TGTGCCAGCAGCTTAGAAGCCCTCACAGATACGCAGTATTTT. Looking up the rest from reference TRBV11-2 and TRBJ2-3 gives the full variable domain: EAGVAQSPRYKIIEKRQSVAFWCNPISGHATLYWYQQILGQGPKLLIQFQNNGVVDDSQLPKDRFSAERLKGVDSTLKIQPAKLEDSAVYLCASSLEALTDTQYFGPGTRLTVL.

This clone has at least ten counts. The CDR3 coding sequence is TGTGCCAGCAGCCCGGGACAGGATCCCTACGAGCAGTACTTC. Translation: CASSPGQDPYEQYF. The chain employs TRBV2 and TRBJ2-7; TRBD1 aligns across 8 bases. Germline assignment: CDR1 SNHLY and CDR2 FYNNEI. The CDR3 has 14 amino acids. J gave up 2 bases and V 6 bases, and 6 bases lay outside the gene matches.

This clone has at least ten counts. The chain employs TRBV6-1 and TRBJ2-7, with D possibly matching TRBD2 (6 bases). Trimming took 6 bases from V and 0 from J, leaving 12 bases between them. Germline CDR1 and CDR2: MNHNS and SASEGT. This CDR3 is 14 amino acids long. In nucleotides, the CDR3 is TGTGCCAGCAGATCCCGGGAGAGCTCCTACGAGCAGTACTTC. Translating it yields CASRSRESSYEQYF.

The table lists this clone with many counts. The rearrangement links TRBV28 to TRBJ2-3, with 11 bases that match TRBD2. Germline trimming cut 4 bases from V and 4 bases from J; bases unmatched to any gene: 16. CDR3 length equals 19 residues. CDR1 is MDHEN and CDR2 is SYDVKM in the germline V gene. The CDR3 sequence: CASSSRLAGSIGVPDTQYF. CDR3 coding DNA: TGTGCCAGCAGTTCCCGACTAGCGGGATCGATTGGGGTCCCAGATACGCAGTATTTT.

This clone was observed at least ten times. This chain links TRBV11-2 with TRBJ2-1, with 8 bases lining up with TRBD1. With 4 bases clipped from V and 10 bases from J, the junction kept 9 bases outside the gene matches. Germline CDR1 reads SGHAT; CDR2 reads FQNNGV. The CDR3 has 14 amino acids. The CDR3 reads CASSSPRTGLEQFF. DNA for the CDR3: TGTGCCAGCAGCTCCCCACGGACAGGGCTGGAGCAGTTCTTC.

The table lists this clone with many counts. A much larger clone sits a single nucleotide away, making a read error possible. The chain combines TRBV6-1 with TRBJ2-7; D not resolved. The CDR3 contains 14 residues. Looked up from germline, CDR1 is MNHNS and CDR2 is SASEGT. V was pared by 6 bases and J by 2 bases, with 14 bases between. The CDR3 region is CASSVGEVAYEQYF. In DNA, the CDR3 is TGTGCCAGCAGCGTCGGCGAGGTTGCCTACGAGCAGTACTTC.

The sample holds many counts of this clone. V and J are TRBV5-1 and TRBJ2-3; 7 positions agree with TRBD2. Germline values: CDR1 SGHRS, CDR2 YFSETQ. The CDR3 loop spans 15 amino acids. The J segment lost 3 bases and the V segment lost 4 bases, leaving 8 bases of the junction unmatched. The CDR3 DNA is TGCGCCAGCAGCGGGGGGACTATAATAACAGATACGCAGTATTTT. This encodes CASSGGTIITDTQYF.

There are many counts of this clone. The chain is built from TRBV3-1 and TRBJ2-5; D may be TRBD2 (6 bases). Germline V gene lookup returns CDR1 LGHDT and CDR2 YNNKEL (reference sequence). V gave up 1 base and J gave up 4 bases, with 16 bases separating them. The CDR3 is 16 amino acids. CDR3 protein: CASSQAAGLALETQYF. The CDR3 nucleotides are TGTGCCAGCAGCCAAGCGGCGGGACTGGCACTAGAGACCCAGTACTTC.

This clone showed up many times. Its ends do not fully match the called genes, so a read error is possible. Other DNA sequences of this sample code for an identical CDR3. V and J are TRBV11-2 and TRBJ2-3; no definite D call. This CDR3 region has 14 residues. Germline CDR1 SGHAT, CDR2 FQNNGV. The CDR3 nucleotides are TGCGCCAGCACCCTAAGGGCTTCCACAGATACGCAGTATTTT. Its translation is CASTLRASTDTQYF. Supplemented by reference TRBV11-2 and TRBJ2-3, the full variable domain reads EAGVAQSPRYKIIEKRQSVAFWCNPISGHATLYWYQQILGQGPKLLIQFQNNGVVDDSQLPKDRFSAERLKGVDSTLKIQPAKLEDSAVYLCASTLRASTDTQYFGPGTRLTVL.

This clone was recorded a few times. The chain links TRBV6-1 to TRBJ2-3; no firm D call. The V end was cut by 6 bases, the J end by 0 bases, with 10 bases between. CDR1 is MNHNS, CDR2 SASEGT, per germline. The CDR3 loop spans 14 amino acids. CDR3: CASRIGTSTDTQYF. The CDR3 DNA follows: TGTGCCAGCAGGATTGGCACTAGCACAGATACGCAGTATTTT.

This clone was recorded at least ten times. V is TRBV20-1 and J is TRBJ2-1; the match to TRBD2 covers 13 bases. CDR3 length equals 15 residues. Per germline, CDR1 DFQATT and CDR2 SNEGSKA (reference sequence). The V segment lost 6 bases and the J segment 2 bases; nucleotides outside the gene matches: 4. The CDR3 sequence: CSAPGTSGTYNEQFF. The CDR3, as DNA: TGCAGTGCACCCGGGACTAGCGGGACCTACAATGAGCAGTTCTTC.

This clone appeared many times. The chain couples TRBV18 to TRBJ1-4; D is perhaps TRBD1 (5 bases). Trimming cost V 2 bases and J 6 bases, with 19 bases left between them. Germline loops: CDR1 KGHSH, CDR2 LQKENI. This CDR3 has 17 amino acids. CDR3 loop: CASSPFGSGDGDEKLFF. For the CDR3, the DNA is TGTGCCAGCTCACCATTCGGCTCCGGGGACGGGGATGAAAAACTGTTTTTT.

This clone was picked up a small number of times. A read error is possible here, since a much larger clone lies one base away. This sequence joins TRBV9 and TRBJ2-6; TRBD1 is a possible D gene (6 bases). The CDR3 covers 18 residues. V was pared by 0 bases and J by 0 bases, with 13 bases between. The V gene's germline CDR1 is SGDLS and CDR2 YYNGEE. The CDR3 spells CASSVVGDIYSGANVLTF. The CDR3 DNA follows: TGTGCCAGCAGCGTAGTGGGGGACATTTACTCTGGGGCCAACGTCCTGACTTTC.